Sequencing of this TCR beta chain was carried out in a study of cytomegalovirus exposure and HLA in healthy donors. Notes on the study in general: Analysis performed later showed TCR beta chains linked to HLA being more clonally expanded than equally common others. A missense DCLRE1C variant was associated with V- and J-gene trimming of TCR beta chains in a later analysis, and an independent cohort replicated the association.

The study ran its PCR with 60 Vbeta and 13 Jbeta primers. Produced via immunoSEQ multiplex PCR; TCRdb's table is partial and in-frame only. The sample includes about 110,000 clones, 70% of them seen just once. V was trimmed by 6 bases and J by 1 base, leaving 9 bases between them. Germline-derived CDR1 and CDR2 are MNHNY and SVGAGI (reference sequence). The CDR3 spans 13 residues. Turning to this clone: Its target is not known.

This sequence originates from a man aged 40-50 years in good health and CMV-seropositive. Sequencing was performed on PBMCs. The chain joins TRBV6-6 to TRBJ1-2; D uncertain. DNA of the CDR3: TGTGCCAGCAGGACGGAGGGTAACTATGGCTACACCTTC. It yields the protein CASRTEGNYGYTF.